This T cell receptor beta chain was retrieved from a study of CD8 T cells in ankylosing spondylitis (dated by TCRdb to the late 2010s). Broadly, across the study: To find TCR variants linked to disease, the study profiled T cell receptor beta repertoires in ankylosing spondylitis patients and healthy donors. The full study cohort comprised around 25 ankylosing spondylitis patients and some 110 healthy donors. Peripheral blood was sampled, and synovial fluid was also collected from ankylosing spondylitis patients.

There are 15 amino acids in the CDR3, from cysteine to phenylalanine inclusive. Only the CDR3 region is kept as DNA, spanning 45 bases read in frame from base 1. V lost 7 bases and J lost 4 bases; the stretch between them is 17 bases long. CDR1 and CDR2, looked up from the germline V gene, are MNHEY and SVGEGT. The table lists this clonotype with many counts. The antigen this receptor binds is unknown. Base qualities are not at hand, and no much larger clone is one base apart. Sequenced on an Illumina HiSeq 2500. Quantitative 5'-RACE with molecular barcodes was the method used to prepare the TCR beta libraries. From the authors' description of their analysis: Disease-linked TCR variants were identified with a new computational method built on a probabilistic model of VDJ rearrangement. TCRdb passed the public sequencing reads through fastp at Q25 and MiXCR, retaining productive beta sequences. Identical CDR3 protein sequences are pooled into one entry, listed with their most common genes and DNA. The V and J calls were determined by TCRdb, not by the authors. The sample includes 30,000 to 45,000 distinct CDR3 sequences, with roughly 13% observed a single time. Jointly, the top ten make up under 35% of the sample.

Beyond this particular receptor, the publication reports: Blood from ankylosing spondylitis patients appeared to be characterized by a TCR beta motif made up of eight highly homologous amino acid variants. According to the report, matched synovial fluid samples from ankylosing spondylitis patients were significantly enriched for the disease-linked clones. Some motif variants were previously reported in synovial fluid and blood of reactive arthritis patients, suggesting common disease-initiation mechanisms. A CD8+ phenotype was shown by the disease-linked clones, which were found at relatively low frequencies in peripheral blood.

Synovial fluid samples and blood samples obtained from the same ankylosing spondylitis patients were matched. The sample consisted of synovial fluid, either unsorted or a sorted T cell fraction (not recorded which). The chain uses TRBV6-2 or TRBV6-3 and TRBJ2-1, with TRBD2 perhaps the D gene, on 5 matching bases. This TCR was recovered from a male donor with ankylosing spondylitis. The nucleotide sequence is given as TGTGCCAGCAACCCCCTCGGACTCCTATACAATGAGCAGTTCTTC. This gives the protein CASNPLGLLYNEQFF.